This T cell receptor beta chain was sequenced during a study of blood T cell repertoires in COVID-19. As for the study in general: Whether acute or convalescent, the COVID-19 samples came from the United States, Italy and Spain. T cells, B-cell-depleted T cells, or PBMCs provided the cDNA or gDNA that served as material.

Seattle-derived patients entered the study during active infection and were followed longitudinally. The CDR3 length is 15 residues. The V gene end was trimmed by 3 bases and the J gene end by 4 bases; junction bases not matched to a gene: 9. Germline CDR1 SGDLS, CDR2 YYNGEE. In the authors' workflow: Reference gene primer amplification gave estimated nucleated cell counts. Data came from immunoSEQ multiplex PCR; TCRdb stores just in-frame clones and leaves some out. From that table come the V and J calls and clone size; the DNA was used to work out D and trimming. The data contain hundreds of thousands of clones, 75% to 90% of them singletons.

The sequenced sample consisted of peripheral blood. The genes are TRBV9 and TRBJ2-5; TRBD1 matches at 7 bases. This clonotype was sampled from a woman between 65 and 79 years old with COVID-19, enrolled during active disease. This CDR3 reads CASSEGASMGETQYF. DNA of the CDR3: TGTGCCAGCAGCGAGGGGGCTAGCATGGGAGAGACCCAGTACTTC.